Following are 17 T cell receptor beta chains from one sample sequenced in a study of T cell responses to AZD1222 COVID-19 vaccine. Using immunoSEQ multiplex PCR, the repertoire was profiled, and TCRdb retains in-frame clones only, with some absent. The sample has 150,000 to 200,000 clones, around nine tenths seen once. The input for sequencing was peripheral blood, taken on day 0 of AZD1222 vaccination. Receptors originate from an adult in good health.

This rearrangement joins TRBV4-3 to TRBJ1-2; 8 bases agree with TRBD1. Germline lookup yields CDR1 LGHNA and CDR2 YSLEER. This CDR3 contains 16 residues. Trimming at V came to 0 bases and at J to 5 bases, leaving 8 bases not matched to a gene. In nucleotides, the CDR3 is TGCGCCAGCAGCCAAGAAGCCGGCAGGGGGCTATATGGCTACACCTTC. Protein sequence: CASSQEAGRGLYGYTF.

This chain uses TRBV7-9 with TRBJ2-7, with TRBD2 identical over 11 bases. Germline-derived CDR1 and CDR2 are SEHNR and FQNEAQ (reference sequence). CDR3 length: 16 amino acids. V trimming: 4 bases; J trimming: 3 bases; junction bases outside the gene matches: 8. In DNA form, the CDR3 reads TGTGCCAGCAGCTCCCCGACTAGCGGGGTTGACTACGAGCAGTACGTC. Encoded protein: CASSSPTSGVDYEQYV.

The chain couples TRBV5-1 to TRBJ1-1; the D is unclear. The CDR3 is made up of 11 amino acids. Trimming pared 0 bases from V and 7 bases from J, leaving 4 bases between. The germline gives CDR1 SGHRS, CDR2 YFSETQ. The CDR3 region has the DNA TGCGCCAGCAGCTTGGCTAATGAAGCTTTCTTT. Its translation is CASSLANEAFF.

The chain is built from TRBV11-2 and TRBJ2-5; perhaps TRBD1 as D (6 bases). In germline, CDR1 is SGHAT, CDR2 FQNNGV. V lost 2 bases, J lost 1 base, and 14 bases lay in between. The CDR3 has 16 residues. The CDR3 sequence is CASSLRPRGPQETQYF. The CDR3 bases are TGTGCCAGCAGCTTACGACCCAGGGGCCCCCAAGAGACCCAGTACTTC.

This chain joins TRBV7-9 and TRBJ2-3, with a tentative D call TRBD2 (6 bases). The germline gives CDR1 SEHNR, CDR2 FQNEAQ (reference sequence). CDR3 length equals 15 residues. Trimming cost V 5 bases and J 1 base, with 13 bases left between them. CDR3 in DNA: TGTGCCAGCAGCCCGACTAGTTTAGGCACAGATACGCAGTATTTT. Its protein is CASSPTSLGTDTQYF.

The chain uses TRBV7-2 and TRBJ2-3; 12 nucleotides align to TRBD2. Germline V CDR1 and CDR2: SGHTA, FQGNSA. The V and J ends lost 5 bases and 9 bases, in that order; junction bases with no gene match: 9. The CDR3 runs 15 residues. The CDR3 is CASSPSVTSGSTQYF. The CDR3 DNA is TGTGCCAGCAGCCCGAGTGTGACTAGCGGGAGCACGCAGTATTTT.

Here the CDR3 reads CASWDGYNSPLHF. The CDR3 bases are TGTGCCAGCTGGGACGGTTATAATTCACCCCTCCACTTT. The chain carries TRBV28 and TRBJ1-6; possible D gene TRBD1, 5 bases. Trimming left V 8 bases short and J 4 bases short, with 9 bases between. The CDR3 is 13 amino acids. The V gene's germline CDR1 is MDHEN and CDR2 SYDVKM.

The chain recombines TRBV5-1 with TRBJ2-2; D possibly corresponds to TRBD2 (5 bases). V lost 4 bases and J 4 bases, leaving 17 bases between the germline ends. Germline V CDR1 and CDR2: SGHRS, YFSETQ. This CDR3 is built from 16 residues. CDR3 nucleotides: TGCGCCAGCAGCCCCAGAGGGCCTCGGGGCACCGGGGAGCTGTTTTTT. Its protein product is CASSPRGPRGTGELFF.

A single count supports this clone. V is TRBV6-5 and J is TRBJ2-5, with D perhaps TRBD1 (7 bases). Germline V CDR1 and CDR2: MNHEY, SVGAGI. V was clipped by 2 bases and J by 7 bases, with 11 bases between them. The CDR3 is 13 residues long. CDR3 coding DNA: TGTGCCAGCAGTTACGCAGGGGGGTCGACCCAGTACTTC. This sequence encodes CASSYAGGSTQYF.

CDR3 coding DNA: TGCGCCAGCAGCTTGCTTCAGACAGGGGGCCACGAGCAGTACTTC. Its protein is CASSLLQTGGHEQYF. The rearrangement joins TRBV5-1 to TRBJ2-7, with 10 bases identical to TRBD1. Trimming took 1 base from V and 5 from J; bases not matched to a gene: 6. This CDR3 has 15 amino acids. Germline CDR1 and CDR2: SGHRS and YFSETQ.

Here the CDR3 reads CASSLSRGRTADTQYF. The CDR3 nucleotides are TGCGCCAGCAGCTTATCCAGGGGGCGTACCGCAGATACGCAGTATTTT. V usage is TRBV5-1 and J usage is TRBJ2-3, with TRBD1 matching 8 bases. The germline V gene encodes CDR1 SGHRS and CDR2 YFSETQ. CDR3 length equals 16 residues. V dropped 2 bases and J dropped 4; count of bases not matched to a gene: 9.

The genes are TRBV2 and TRBJ2-4; D uncertain. CDR3 length: 13 residues. The germline CDR1 and CDR2 sequences are SNHLY and FYNNEI. Trimming left V 6 bases short and J 0 bases short, with 6 bases between. In nucleotides, the CDR3 is TGTGCCAGCAGCGACCTAGCCAAAAACATTCAGTACTTC. It specifies CASSDLAKNIQYF.

V is TRBV28 and J is TRBJ1-5; D is uncertain. From germline, CDR1 is MDHEN and CDR2 SYDVKM. CDR3 size: 15 residues. Trimming shortened V by 3 bases and J by 7 bases, and 16 bases separated the two germline ends. In nucleotides, the CDR3 is TGTGCCAGCAGTTTCCACAATTGGATGGGACAGCCCCAGCATTTT. Translation: CASSFHNWMGQPQHF.

The J gene is TRBJ1-1, the V gene TRBV18; the match to TRBD1 covers 12 bases. Unmatched junction bases numbered 13, after V lost 4 bases and J lost 4 bases. Germline CDR1 KGHSH, CDR2 LQKENI. The CDR3 length is 18 residues. The CDR3 DNA sequence: TGTGCCAGCTCACTCAGACCGGGACAGGGGGCAAGAGTCACTGAAGCTTTCTTT. It yields the protein CASSLRPGQGARVTEAFF.

This chain uses TRBV10-1 with TRBJ2-1, with 8 nucleotides matching TRBD1. V lost 3 bases and J lost 6; bases outside the gene matches: 7. This CDR3 contains 15 residues. Germline-derived CDR1 and CDR2 are WNHNN and SYGVQD (reference sequence). In nucleotides, the CDR3 is TGCGCCAGCAGTGACCCCAGGGGGCTAAGCAATGAGCAGTTCTTC. Its protein is CASSDPRGLSNEQFF.

The chain couples TRBV7-2 to TRBJ1-5; 9 bases fit TRBD1. The CDR3 has 18 residues. CDR1 and CDR2 from the germline V gene are SGHTA and FQGNSA. Losses at the gene ends were 5 bases for V and 0 bases for J; bases not matched to a gene: 11. The CDR3, as DNA: TGTGCCAGCAGCGCTGGCCGCGGGACAGGGCATAGCAATCAGCCCCAGCATTTT. This encodes CASSAGRGTGHSNQPQHF.

The chain combines TRBV6-5 with TRBJ2-7, with a weak D call TRBD1 (5 bases). V lost 7 bases and J lost 4, with 17 bases in between. The length of the CDR3 is 14 residues. The V gene's germline CDR1 is MNHEY and CDR2 SVGAGI. CDR3 nucleotides: TGTGCCAGCAAGGCGGACACGACCCCTTACGAGCAGTACTTC. It codes for CASKADTTPYEQYF.